The sequence of this T cell receptor beta chain was determined in a study of cytomegalovirus exposure and HLA in healthy donors. CDR3 length equals 14 residues. In germline, CDR1 is SQVTM, CDR2 ANQGSEA. V shed 7 bases, J shed 4 bases, and the junction held 3 bases outside the gene matches. As concerns this clone: Its cognate antigen is unknown.

Overall study findings and caveats: Owing to their indistinguishability, certain V segments, notably TRBV6-2 and TRBV6-3, were excluded. The investigators catalogued some 150 TCR beta chains as cytomegalovirus-associated. Among donors in an Asian-associated ancestry cluster, a later analysis reportedly found fewer N-insertions than the approximately 670-donor mean. For most subjects, TCR beta sequences were reported to predict HLA-A and HLA-B alleles with accuracy.

The PCR was carried out with 60 Vbeta primers and 13 Jbeta primers. Generated by immunoSEQ multiplex PCR, the TCRdb table keeps only in-frame clones and is missing some. The sample records under 150,000 clones, roughly four fifths being singletons. The source of this sequence is a woman aged 40-49 years in good health and CMV-seropositive. V usage is TRBV29-1 and J usage is TRBJ2-5; TRBD2 matches 16 bases. Sequencing was performed on PBMCs. The CDR3 DNA sequence: TGCAGCGGCGGGACTAGCGGGAGGGGAGAGACCCAGTACTTC. Its protein product is CSGGTSGRGETQYF.